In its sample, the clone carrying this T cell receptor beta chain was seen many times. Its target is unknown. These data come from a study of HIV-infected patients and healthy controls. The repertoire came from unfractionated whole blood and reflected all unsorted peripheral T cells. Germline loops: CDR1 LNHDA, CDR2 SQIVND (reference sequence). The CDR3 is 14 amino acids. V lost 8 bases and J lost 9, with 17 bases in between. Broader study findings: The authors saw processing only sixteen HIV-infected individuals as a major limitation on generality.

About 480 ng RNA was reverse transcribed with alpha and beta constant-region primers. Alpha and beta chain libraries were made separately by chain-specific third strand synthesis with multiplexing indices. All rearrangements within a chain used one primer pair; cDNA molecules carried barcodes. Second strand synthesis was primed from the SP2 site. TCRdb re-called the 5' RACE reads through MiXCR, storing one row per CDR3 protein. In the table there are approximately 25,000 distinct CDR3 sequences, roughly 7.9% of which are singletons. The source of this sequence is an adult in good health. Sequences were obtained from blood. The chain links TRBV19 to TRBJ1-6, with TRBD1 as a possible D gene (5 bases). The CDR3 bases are TGTGCCAGTGGGCCCGGGGCGGCCATTTCACCCCTCCACTTT. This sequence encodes CASGPGAAISPLHF. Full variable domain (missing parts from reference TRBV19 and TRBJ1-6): DGGITQSPKYLFRKEGQNVTLSCEQNLNHDAMYWYRQDPGQGLRLIYYSQIVNDFQKGDIAEGYSVSREKKESFPLTVTSAQKNPTAFYLCASGPGAAISPLHFGNGTRLTVT.